The present T cell receptor (beta chain) was sequenced within a study of blood T cell repertoires in COVID-19. On the study more broadly: COVID-19 samples collected from the United States, Italy and Spain covered acute and convalescent phases. PBMCs, B-cell-depleted T cells, or T cells provided the cDNA or gDNA that made up the material.

TCRdb's table, derived via immunoSEQ multiplex PCR, lists solely in-frame clones and lacks some. The sample includes fewer than 200,000 clones, around 76% of them seen just once. This clone has more than one count but fewer than ten. The CDR3 sequence is 14 residues long. The germline V and J ends were trimmed by 2 bases and 2 bases, with 9 bases remaining between them. In germline, CDR1 is LGHNA, CDR2 YSLEER. The source of this sequence is a woman between 65 and 79 years old with acute or convalescent COVID-19. The chain is built from TRBV4-3 and TRBJ1-2; possible D gene TRBD1, 6 bases. The specimen was peripheral blood. CDR3 DNA: TGCGCCAGCAGCCAACAGGACAGCAACTATGGCTACACCTTC. It is translated as CASSQQDSNYGYTF.